These 5 T cell receptor beta chains share one sample of origin, sequenced in a study of cytomegalovirus exposure and HLA in healthy donors (dated 2017 in TCRdb). The library came from the immunoSEQ multiplex PCR assay. A mixture of 60 forward primers for TCR Vbeta segments and 13 reverse primers for TCR Jbeta segments was used in the multiplex PCR. In its TCRdb copy, this immuneACCESS table keeps in-frame sequences only and misses some clones. Where compared with another copy, unresolved V genes explain less than half of these, and the others have no known cause. For this sample there are around 94,000 clones; 65% to 85% appear just once. Around 20% of the sample rests with the top ten. Specimen: PBMCs. These receptor sequences come from a woman aged 60-75 years in good health and CMV-seropositive.

The genes are TRBV2 and TRBJ2-1, with 8 bases lining up with TRBD2. CDR1 and CDR2 from the germline V gene are SNHLY and FYNNEI. The length of the CDR3 is 14 residues. V shed 5 bases and J 7 bases; nucleotides not matched to a gene: 7. For the CDR3, the DNA is TGTGCCAGCAGTCCTCCGCGGGAGGTTAATGAGCAGTTCTTC. It yields the protein CASSPPREVNEQFF.

This clone came up a few times. The CDR3 DNA follows: TGTGCCAGCAGCTTGGCCGGTTCGGGGGTTTATCAGCCCCAGCATTTT. Translating it yields CASSLAGSGVYQPQHF. This chain joins TRBV5-6 and TRBJ1-5; maybe TRBD1 (5 bases). The CDR3 is 16 amino acids. Per the germline V gene, CDR1 is SGHDT and CDR2 is YYEEEE. The ends were cut back, 0 bases at V and 5 bases at J, with 15 bases in the middle.

The V gene is TRBV6-5, the J gene TRBJ1-1; D gene unclear. Germline CDR1 MNHEY, CDR2 SVGAGI. V gave up 1 base and J gave up 7 bases, with 7 bases separating them. There are 12 residues in the CDR3. CDR3: CASSYYTGEAFF. CDR3 in DNA: TGTGCCAGCAGTTACTATACCGGTGAAGCTTTCTTT.

Only a few counts were recorded for this clone. This sequence joins TRBV7-2 and TRBJ2-3; TRBD2 agrees at 8 bases. The CDR3 has 16 residues. V dropped 5 bases and J dropped 2; count of bases not matched to a gene: 9. The germline gives CDR1 SGHTA, CDR2 FQGNSA. CDR3: CASSPWTGGDTDTQYF. The CDR3, as DNA: TGTGCCAGCAGCCCCTGGACGGGGGGGGACACAGATACGCAGTATTTT.

The chain links TRBV9 to TRBJ2-1, with a weak D call TRBD2 (6 bases). Trimming removed 0 bases at V and 7 bases at J, with 8 bases between. The CDR3 totals 13 residues. Germline loops: CDR1 SGDLS, CDR2 YYNGEE. The CDR3 region is CASSVALANEQFF. CDR3 coding DNA: TGTGCCAGCAGCGTAGCACTAGCAAATGAGCAGTTCTTC.